A single sample gave rise to the 6 T cell receptor beta chains below, sequenced in a study of blood T cell repertoires in COVID-19 (dated by TCRdb to 2018 to 2021). Libraries were constructed by the immunoSEQ multiplex PCR assay. Entries here come from immuneACCESS through TCRdb and include only in-frame sequences with V and J called. Some clones fail to appear in such tables; in the studies checked, an unresolved V gene covers under half of the shortfall, and the cause of the remainder is unknown. In all, the sample holds more than 150,000 clones, and roughly 85% of those were seen once. More than 25% of the sample goes to the ten largest clones. Sequenced material: peripheral blood. These receptors all come from a woman aged 70-85 years with acute or convalescent COVID-19.

This clone is a singleton in its sample. The chain links TRBV7-2 to TRBJ2-1; TRBD2 matches at 11 bases. The CDR3 length is 16 residues. Trimming removed 3 bases from V and 7 bases from J; junction bases left unmatched: 8. The germline V gene has CDR1 SGHTA and CDR2 FQGNSA. This CDR3 is CASSLTSGTLQNEQFF. CDR3 DNA: TGTGCCAGCAGCTTGACTAGCGGGACCCTGCAAAATGAGCAGTTCTTC.

V gene TRBV9 combines with J gene TRBJ2-3; 7 positions match TRBD1. CDR1 and CDR2 (germline): SGDLS, YYNGEE. Trimming took 4 bases from V and 2 from J; bases not matched to a gene: 7. This CDR3 has 15 amino acids. CDR3 nucleotide sequence: TGTGCCAGCAGCTTCGACAGGGACCCCACAGATACGCAGTATTTT. It encodes CASSFDRDPTDTQYF.

The V gene is TRBV10-3, the J gene TRBJ2-1; 10 nucleotides line up with TRBD1. Germline CDR1 and CDR2: ENHRY and SYGVKD. The CDR3 contains 15 residues. Unmatched junction bases numbered 18, after V lost 7 bases and J lost 15 bases. This chain's CDR3 is CAITEPRTGGSLWFF. The DNA of the CDR3 is TGTGCCATCACCGAACCACGGACAGGGGGATCCCTCTGGTTCTTC.

V usage is TRBV5-4 and J usage is TRBJ2-7; D remains unclear. Germline lookup yields CDR1 SGHNT and CDR2 YYREEE (reference sequence). The CDR3 has 12 residues. V dropped 2 bases and J dropped 6 bases, with 9 bases sitting between them. The CDR3 DNA reads as TGTGCCAGCAGCTTAGATGGGCTCGAGCAGTACTTC. As protein: CASSLDGLEQYF.

The V call is TRBV9, the J call TRBJ1-2, with no clear D. CDR3 length equals 13 residues. Germline V gene data show CDR1 as SGDLS and CDR2 as YYNGEE. Trimming left V 0 bases short and J 2 bases short, with 5 bases between. CDR3 bases: TGTGCCAGCAGCGTAGATGGCAACTATGGCTACACCTTC. Amino acids: CASSVDGNYGYTF.

J is TRBJ1-2 and V is TRBV29-1, with a possible D match to TRBD1 (6 bases). The CDR3 has 11 amino acids. From germline, CDR1 is SQVTM and CDR2 ANQGSEA. V was shortened by 6 bases and J by 7 bases, with 12 bases between the two germline ends. The CDR3 DNA sequence: TGCAGCGTCGACACAGGGAGTGGCTACACCTTC. It specifies CSVDTGSGYTF.